This record looks at one T cell receptor beta chain sequence and its context. No antigen is known for it. Measured with immunoSEQ multiplex PCR; TCRdb has only the in-frame clones, and not every one. The repertoire holds about 120,000 clones, with approximately 90% as singletons. The sample belongs to a study of T cell responses to AZD1222 COVID-19 vaccine. Study findings and constraints: Dominant CD4 TCR responses targeted spike regions 160-218 and 743-854. Unmutated regions of variants are reportedly targeted by nearly half of spike-specific TCRs. Two doses of AZD1222 preceded a rise in Spike-specific TCR breadth and depth. Baseline antibody screening turned up just a handful of seropositive AZD1222 recipients.

The CDR3 length is 14 residues. V lost 2 bases and J lost 6, with 11 bases in between. The germline V gene has CDR1 SGHTA and CDR2 FQGNSA. The sequenced sample was peripheral blood, obtained on day 0 of AZD1222 vaccination. The sequence came from an adult in good health. The chain is built from TRBV7-2 and TRBJ2-1; no clear D. CDR3 nucleotides: TGTGCCAGCAGCTTAAGTCGTGGTCCCAATGAGCAGTTCTTC. Its protein is CASSLSRGPNEQFF.